This passage covers 8 T cell receptor beta chains from one sample sequenced in a study of shared clonotypes between healthy human individuals. Produced via immunoSEQ multiplex PCR; TCRdb's table is partial and in-frame only. The profile shows 650,000 to 800,000 clones, roughly two thirds of them singletons. Sequenced material: memory CD4+ T cells sorted from blood. Subset indicated: CD45RA-negative fraction. The receptors here all came from a woman younger than 45 in good health.

The chain joins TRBV5-1 to TRBJ2-7, with 10 bases that match TRBD2. V gave up 4 bases and J gave up 0 bases; unmatched junction bases: 7. CDR1 is SGHRS and CDR2 is YFSETQ in the germline V gene. The CDR3 length is 16 residues. CDR3 sequence reads: CASSQGLADLSYEQYF. In nucleotides, the CDR3 is TGCGCCAGCAGCCAAGGACTAGCGGACCTCTCCTACGAGCAGTACTTC. The whole variable domain, filled in from reference TRBV5-1 and TRBJ2-7, reads KAGVTQTPRYLIKTRGQQVTLSCSPISGHRSVSWYQQTPGQGLQFLFEYFSETQRNKGNFPGRFSGRQFSNSRSEMNVSTLELGDSALYLCASSQGLADLSYEQYFGPGTRLTVT.

The V call is TRBV25-1, the J call TRBJ2-5; maybe TRBD1 (5 bases). V lost 5 bases to trimming and J lost 4 bases, with 11 bases between them. This CDR3 spans 13 amino acids. Germline V gene sequence: CDR1 MGHDK, CDR2 SYGVNS. Written as DNA, the CDR3 is TGTGCCAGCAGTCTAACACAGGTAGAGACCCAGTACTTC. This encodes CASSLTQVETQYF.

The chain is built from TRBV5-1 and TRBJ2-5, with D possibly TRBD1 on 6 matching bases. Trimming removed 2 bases at V and 4 bases at J, with 12 bases between. The CDR3 is 14 amino acids. Germline CDR1 SGHRS, CDR2 YFSETQ. The CDR3 bases are TGCGCCAGCAGCTTACAGGGTGATTCAGAGACCCAGTACTTC. Translating gives CASSLQGDSETQYF.

The rearrangement joins TRBV28 to TRBJ1-1; 10 bases fit TRBD1. The CDR3 consists of 14 residues. J was trimmed by 4 bases and V by 4 bases; bases with no gene match: 3. Germline values: CDR1 MDHEN, CDR2 SYDVKM. The DNA for the CDR3 is TGTGCCAGCAGTTGGACAGGGGGTGTCACTGAAGCTTTCTTT. It is translated as CASSWTGGVTEAFF.

The genes are TRBV28 and TRBJ2-7; TRBD1 or TRBD2 may be the D gene (6 bases each). CDR3 length: 12 amino acids. Trimming removed 7 bases from V and 4 bases from J, with 11 bases in between. The germline gives CDR1 MDHEN, CDR2 SYDVKM. CDR3 residues: CASTEGGYEQYF. The CDR3 DNA reads as TGTGCCAGCACCGAGGGGGGATACGAGCAGTACTTC.

The chain joins TRBV5-1 to TRBJ2-7; 7 bases line up with TRBD2. V lost 0 bases and J lost 3; bases outside the gene matches: 6. Germline V gives CDR1 SGHRS, CDR2 YFSETQ. The CDR3 length is 15 residues. The CDR3 DNA follows: TGCGCCAGCAGCTTGGATCCTAGCGGAAACTACGAGCAGTACTTC. This sequence encodes CASSLDPSGNYEQYF.

In its sample, this clone was seen once. The chain couples TRBV5-1 to TRBJ2-7; TRBD1 aligns across 8 bases. Germline values: CDR1 SGHRS, CDR2 YFSETQ. V lost 4 bases, J lost 2 bases, and 5 bases stayed unmatched. This CDR3 has 14 amino acids. The CDR3 reads CASSPRTGTYEQYF. The CDR3 nucleotides are TGCGCCAGCAGCCCCAGGACAGGGACCTACGAGCAGTACTTC.

The chain carries TRBV25-1 and TRBJ2-5; the match to TRBD1 covers 7 bases. Unmatched junction bases numbered 11, after V lost 3 bases and J lost 7 bases. The CDR3 loop spans 15 amino acids. Per germline, CDR1 MGHDK and CDR2 SYGVNS. The DNA of the CDR3 is TGTGCCAGCAGTGAGGAACAGGGGCGAGGGTGGACCCAGTACTTC. Translating it yields CASSEEQGRGWTQYF.